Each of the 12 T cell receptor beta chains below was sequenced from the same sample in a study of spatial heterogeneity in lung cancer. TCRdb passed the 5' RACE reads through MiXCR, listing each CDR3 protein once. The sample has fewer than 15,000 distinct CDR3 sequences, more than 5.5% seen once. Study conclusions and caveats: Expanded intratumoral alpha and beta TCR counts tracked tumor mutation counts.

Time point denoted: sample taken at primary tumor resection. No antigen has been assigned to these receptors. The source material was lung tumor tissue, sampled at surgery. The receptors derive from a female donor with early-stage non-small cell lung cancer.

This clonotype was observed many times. The CDR3 reads CASSSASGYEQYF. The DNA of the CDR3 is TGTGCCAGCAGTTCGGCCAGCGGCTACGAGCAGTACTTC. This rearrangement joins TRBV27 to TRBJ2-7; possibly TRBD2 for D (5 bases). The CDR3 has 13 amino acids. CDR1 MNHEY and CDR2 SMNVEV come from the germline V gene (reference sequence). The germline V and J ends were trimmed by 4 bases and 3 bases, with 10 bases remaining between them.

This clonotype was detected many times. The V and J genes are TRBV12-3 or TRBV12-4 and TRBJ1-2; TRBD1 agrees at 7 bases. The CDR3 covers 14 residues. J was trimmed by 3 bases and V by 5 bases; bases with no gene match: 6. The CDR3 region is CASSPDRDHYGYTF. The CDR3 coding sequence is TGTGCCAGCAGTCCCGACAGGGATCACTATGGCTACACCTTC.

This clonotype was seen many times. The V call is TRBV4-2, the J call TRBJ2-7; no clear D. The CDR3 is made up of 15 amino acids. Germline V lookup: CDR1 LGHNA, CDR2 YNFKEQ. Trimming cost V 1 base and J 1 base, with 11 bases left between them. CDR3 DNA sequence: TGTGCCAGCAGCCAAGCGTTTTTACAATCCTACGAGCAGTACTTC. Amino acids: CASSQAFLQSYEQYF.

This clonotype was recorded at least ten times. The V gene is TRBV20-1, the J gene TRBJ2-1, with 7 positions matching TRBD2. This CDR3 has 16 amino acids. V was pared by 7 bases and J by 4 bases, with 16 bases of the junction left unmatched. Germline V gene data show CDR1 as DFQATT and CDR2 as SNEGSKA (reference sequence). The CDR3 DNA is TGCAGTGGACAAAACTTCGGACTAGTGGGTTACAATGAGCAGTTCTTC. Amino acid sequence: CSGQNFGLVGYNEQFF.

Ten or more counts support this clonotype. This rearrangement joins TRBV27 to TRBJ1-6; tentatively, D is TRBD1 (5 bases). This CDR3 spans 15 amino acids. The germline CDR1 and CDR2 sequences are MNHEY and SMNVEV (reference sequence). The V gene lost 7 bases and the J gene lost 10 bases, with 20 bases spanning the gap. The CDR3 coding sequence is TGTGCCAGCACCTGGGGCCCGGGACGGGGCTCACCCCTCCACTTT. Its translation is CASTWGPGRGSPLHF.

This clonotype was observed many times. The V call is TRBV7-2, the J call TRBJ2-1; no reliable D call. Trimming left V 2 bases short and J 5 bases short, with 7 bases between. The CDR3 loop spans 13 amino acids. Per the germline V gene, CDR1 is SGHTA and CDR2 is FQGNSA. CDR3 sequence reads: CASSLSWDNEQFF. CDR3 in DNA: TGTGCCAGCAGCTTAAGTTGGGACAATGAGCAGTTCTTC.

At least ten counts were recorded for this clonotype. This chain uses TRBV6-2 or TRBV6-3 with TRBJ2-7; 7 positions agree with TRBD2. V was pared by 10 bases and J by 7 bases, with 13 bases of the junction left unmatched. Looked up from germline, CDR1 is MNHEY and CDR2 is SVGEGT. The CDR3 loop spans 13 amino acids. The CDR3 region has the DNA TGTGCCACCAAAGCGGGGCTTTGGTGGGAGCAGTACTTC. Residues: CATKAGLWWEQYF.

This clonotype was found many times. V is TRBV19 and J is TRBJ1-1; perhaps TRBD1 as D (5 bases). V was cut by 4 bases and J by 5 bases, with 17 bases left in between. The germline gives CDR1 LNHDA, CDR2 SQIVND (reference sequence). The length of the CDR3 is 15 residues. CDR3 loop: CASSTAATGGTEAFF. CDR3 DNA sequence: TGTGCCAGTAGTACGGCGGCGACGGGGGGGACTGAAGCTTTCTTT.

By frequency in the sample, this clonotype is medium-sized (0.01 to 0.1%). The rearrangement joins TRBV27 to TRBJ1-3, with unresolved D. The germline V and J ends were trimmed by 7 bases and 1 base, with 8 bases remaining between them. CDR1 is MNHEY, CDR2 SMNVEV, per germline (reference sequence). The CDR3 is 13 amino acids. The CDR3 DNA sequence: TGTGCCAGCATGGGGAGGTCTGGAAACACCATATATTTT. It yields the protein CASMGRSGNTIYF.

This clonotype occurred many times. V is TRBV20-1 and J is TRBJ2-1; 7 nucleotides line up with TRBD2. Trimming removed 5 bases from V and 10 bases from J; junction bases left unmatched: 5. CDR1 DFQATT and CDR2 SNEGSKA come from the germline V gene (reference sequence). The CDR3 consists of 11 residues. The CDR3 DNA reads TGCAGTGCTTCTCTAGCGGCAGAGCAGTTCTTC. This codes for CSASLAAEQFF.

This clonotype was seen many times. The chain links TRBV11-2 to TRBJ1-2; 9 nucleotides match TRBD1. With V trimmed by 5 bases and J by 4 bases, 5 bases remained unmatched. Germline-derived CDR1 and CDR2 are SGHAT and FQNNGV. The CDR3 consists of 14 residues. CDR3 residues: CASSPGQGFYGYTF. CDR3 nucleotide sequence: TGTGCCAGCAGCCCGGGACAGGGATTCTATGGCTACACCTTC.

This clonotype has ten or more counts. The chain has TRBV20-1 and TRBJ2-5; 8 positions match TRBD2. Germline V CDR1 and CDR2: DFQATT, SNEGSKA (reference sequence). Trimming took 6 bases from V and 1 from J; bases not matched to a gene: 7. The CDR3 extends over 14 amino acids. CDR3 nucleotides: TGCAGTGCCCCGGCGGGAGGCTTCCAAGAGACCCAGTACTTC. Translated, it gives CSAPAGGFQETQYF.